The 10 T cell receptor beta chains presented below share a single source sample, sequenced in a study of cytomegalovirus exposure and HLA in healthy donors. Assay: immunoSEQ multiplex PCR; the TCRdb copy retains only in-frame clones and omits some. The table has 55,000 to 65,000 clones, approximately 96% seen once. Sequencing was carried out using PBMCs. These receptors all come from a man younger than 30 in good health and CMV-seronegative.

J is TRBJ2-3 and V is TRBV27; 13 positions agree with TRBD2. The CDR3 is 16 residues long. Germline trimming cut 6 bases from V and 3 bases from J; bases unmatched to any gene: 6. CDR1 and CDR2 (germline): MNHEY, SMNVEV (reference sequence). This CDR3 is CASSGLAGAGTDTQYF. CDR3 in DNA: TGTGCCAGCAGCGGACTAGCGGGAGCGGGGACAGATACGCAGTATTTT.

This rearrangement joins TRBV6-1 to TRBJ2-3, with unresolved D. Trimming shortened V by 6 bases and J by 4 bases, and 11 bases separated the two germline ends. CDR3 length equals 13 residues. CDR1 and CDR2 from the germline V gene are MNHNS and SASEGT. CDR3 sequence: CASRRINPDTQYF. CDR3 DNA sequence: TGTGCCAGCAGGAGAATCAATCCAGATACGCAGTATTTT.

The count of this clone is one. V is TRBV7-8 and J is TRBJ1-2; D might be TRBD1 (6 bases). The CDR3 loop spans 15 amino acids. V was cut by 1 base and J by 6 bases, with 15 bases left in between. Per the germline V gene, CDR1 is SGHVS and CDR2 is FQNEAQ. The CDR3 loop is CASSLVTSGVDGYTF. In DNA form, the CDR3 reads TGTGCCAGCAGCTTAGTGACCTCAGGGGTAGATGGCTACACCTTC.

The J gene is TRBJ2-1, the V gene TRBV6-5; D perhaps matches TRBD1 (5 bases). The ends were cut back, 6 bases at V and 9 bases at J, with 21 bases in the middle. The CDR3 runs to 15 residues. Germline CDR1 MNHEY, CDR2 SVGAGI. CDR3 sequence (DNA): TGTGCCAGCAGCCCCCTAGGAAGGGGTGGTGGTGAGCAGTTCTTC. Translating gives CASSPLGRGGGEQFF.

The J gene is TRBJ2-7, the V gene TRBV27; TRBD1 matches at 7 bases. With V trimmed by 3 bases and J by 1 base, 6 bases remained unmatched. The CDR3 is 15 amino acids. CDR1 and CDR2 (germline): MNHEY, SMNVEV (reference sequence). This CDR3 reads CASSFSGTASYEQYF. The CDR3 region has the DNA TGTGCCAGCAGTTTTTCCGGGACAGCTTCCTACGAGCAGTACTTC.

The rearrangement uses TRBV7-2 and TRBJ1-1; D gene uncertain. The CDR3 has 14 amino acids. V lost 8 bases, J lost 4 bases, and 17 bases lay in between. Germline CDR1 and CDR2: SGHTA and FQGNSA. The CDR3 spells CASGPGGRFTEAFF. The CDR3 bases are TGTGCCAGCGGCCCGGGTGGCAGATTCACTGAAGCTTTCTTT.

V and J are TRBV5-1 and TRBJ2-1; D is possibly TRBD1 (6 bases). V shed 4 bases and J shed 5 bases, with 25 bases lying between them. Germline CDR1 and CDR2: SGHRS and YFSETQ. The CDR3 is 18 amino acids. The CDR3 region is CASSTPRGVRWGHNEQFF. For the CDR3, the DNA is TGCGCCAGCAGCACTCCCCGGGGCGTAAGATGGGGGCACAATGAGCAGTTCTTC.

This rearrangement joins TRBV7-2 to TRBJ2-3; the D gene is possibly TRBD2 (5 bases). Germline V gene lookup returns CDR1 SGHTA and CDR2 FQGNSA. The CDR3 sequence is 15 residues long. Between the trimmed V and J ends, which lost 2 bases and 5 bases, there was a span of 14 bases. CDR3 coding DNA: TGTGCCAGCAGCTTACAGGCCGGGAAGATAGATACGCAGTATTTT. Protein sequence: CASSLQAGKIDTQYF.

The chain is built from TRBV7-9 and TRBJ1-1; 7 bases agree with TRBD1. Germline CDR1 SEHNR, CDR2 FQNEAQ (reference sequence). The trim removed 5 bases at V and 3 bases at J, leaving 6 bases unmatched. The CDR3 loop spans 14 amino acids. For the CDR3, the DNA is TGTGCCAGCAGCACCTGGACAGGCTACACTGAAGCTTTCTTT. Translating it yields CASSTWTGYTEAFF.

This chain uses TRBV7-8 with TRBJ1-5; maybe TRBD1 (5 bases). CDR1 SGHVS and CDR2 FQNEAQ come from the germline V gene. V lost 0 bases and J lost 6, with 12 bases in between. The CDR3 is 15 amino acids. The CDR3, as DNA: TGTGCCAGCAGCTTAGCTCCAGGGCAGCCTCAGCCCCAGCATTTT. It specifies CASSLAPGQPQPQHF.